This passage covers 27 T cell receptor beta chains from one sample sequenced in a study of blood T cell repertoires in COVID-19. Profiled with immunoSEQ multiplex PCR; TCRdb holds only in-frame clones, not every one. The sample carries about 74,000 clones, just over 85% recorded once. The sample was peripheral blood. The receptor set was obtained from a woman at least 80 years old with active or convalescent COVID-19.

V usage is TRBV9 and J usage is TRBJ2-6; no clear D. Germline V lookup: CDR1 SGDLS, CDR2 YYNGEE. The CDR3 runs to 15 residues. Trimming removed 4 bases at V and 4 bases at J, with 12 bases between. CDR3 protein: CASSIDSWGANVLTF. The CDR3 DNA follows: TGTGCCAGCAGCATTGACTCTTGGGGGGCCAACGTCCTGACTTTC.

The chain is built from TRBV7-2 and TRBJ2-1, with TRBD2 identical over 10 bases. CDR1 and CDR2 from the germline V gene are SGHTA and FQGNSA. V gave up 1 base and J gave up 7 bases; unmatched junction bases: 7. The CDR3 contains 16 residues. This CDR3 is CASSLVGASGGNEQFF. CDR3 nucleotides: TGTGCCAGCAGCTTAGTTGGGGCTAGCGGGGGTAATGAGCAGTTCTTC.

This chain joins TRBV11-2 and TRBJ1-4; maybe TRBD1 (5 bases). The CDR3 covers 15 residues. Trimming took 8 bases from V and 1 from J, leaving 14 bases between them. Germline lookup yields CDR1 SGHAT and CDR2 FQNNGV. This chain's CDR3 is CASHQQGGTNEKLFF. In DNA, the CDR3 is TGTGCCAGCCATCAGCAGGGAGGAACTAATGAAAAACTGTTTTTT.

The CDR3 loop reads CASSARGGYEQYF. In DNA form, the CDR3 reads TGTGCCAGCAGCGCGAGGGGGGGCTACGAGCAGTACTTC. The chain couples TRBV9 to TRBJ2-7; D is possibly TRBD2 (7 bases). Germline V CDR1 and CDR2: SGDLS, YYNGEE. The V end was cut by 3 bases, the J end by 3 bases, with 10 bases between. The CDR3 runs 13 residues.

This chain joins TRBV10-1 and TRBJ2-7, with a possible D match to TRBD2 (6 bases). The CDR3 consists of 14 residues. CDR1 is WNHNN and CDR2 is SYGVQD in the germline V gene (reference sequence). V was cut by 3 bases and J by 6 bases, with 15 bases left in between. Here the CDR3 DNA reads TGCGCCAGCAGTGACGGGGGTCCCCTTTCCGAGCAGTACTTC. Translating gives CASSDGGPLSEQYF.

This chain links TRBV11-2 with TRBJ2-2; D is undetermined. V shed 1 base and J shed 3 bases, with 12 bases lying between them. Germline V gives CDR1 SGHAT, CDR2 FQNNGV. There are 16 residues in the CDR3. CDR3 DNA sequence: TGTGCCAGCAGCTTAGTGGGTAGCCCCGACACCGGGGAGCTGTTTTTT. Protein product: CASSLVGSPDTGELFF. Variable domain in full (rest from reference TRBV11-2 and TRBJ2-2): EAGVAQSPRYKIIEKRQSVAFWCNPISGHATLYWYQQILGQGPKLLIQFQNNGVVDDSQLPKDRFSAERLKGVDSTLKIQPAKLEDSAVYLCASSLVGSPDTGELFFGEGSRLTVL.

V and J are TRBV19 and TRBJ1-1; 7 bases align to TRBD1. Germline trimming cut 7 bases from V and 0 bases from J; bases unmatched to any gene: 17. Germline values: CDR1 LNHDA, CDR2 SQIVND (reference sequence). This CDR3 is built from 18 residues. The CDR3 DNA reads TGTGCCAGTACTACAACAGGGGAACTCTTCCTCATGAACACTGAAGCTTTCTTT. This codes for CASTTTGELFLMNTEAFF.

The J gene is TRBJ2-1, the V gene TRBV7-2, with 7 bases lining up with TRBD1. Germline assignment: CDR1 SGHTA and CDR2 FQGNSA. V was clipped by 1 base and J by 4 bases; unmatched bases: 4. This CDR3 contains 15 residues. CDR3 amino acids: CASSLVSGGYNEQFF. The CDR3, as DNA: TGTGCCAGCAGCTTAGTTTCAGGGGGATACAATGAGCAGTTCTTC.

V is TRBV11-2 and J is TRBJ2-1, with TRBD2 matching over 11 bases. Looked up from germline, CDR1 is SGHAT and CDR2 is FQNNGV. The CDR3 loop spans 16 amino acids. Trimming cost V 3 bases and J 8 bases; bases outside gene matches: 9. The CDR3 protein is CASSFGTSGSGDEQFF. The CDR3 bases are TGTGCCAGCAGCTTCGGAACTAGCGGGAGTGGTGATGAGCAGTTCTTC.

The chain uses TRBV2 and TRBJ2-5; perhaps TRBD2 as D (5 bases). V gave up 7 bases and J gave up 1 base, with 10 bases separating them. Germline V CDR1 and CDR2: SNHLY, FYNNEI. The CDR3 is 13 residues long. Written as DNA, the CDR3 is TGTGCCAGCACCCCTAGCCTCCAAGAGACCCAGTACTTC. Translation gives CASTPSLQETQYF.

This chain connects TRBV6-5 to TRBJ2-1, with D maybe TRBD1 (5 bases). From germline, CDR1 is MNHEY and CDR2 SVGAGI. This CDR3 region has 14 residues. The V gene lost 5 bases and the J gene lost 3 bases, with 11 bases spanning the gap. CDR3 nucleotides: TGTGCCAGCAGTACCGACAGTTTCTACAATGAGCAGTTCTTC. Amino acids: CASSTDSFYNEQFF.

The V and J genes are TRBV5-1 and TRBJ2-7; 8 nucleotides align to TRBD1. V gave up 3 bases and J gave up 7 bases; unmatched junction bases: 12. The CDR3 runs 15 residues. Germline CDR1 and CDR2: SGHRS and YFSETQ. CDR3 nucleotides: TGCGCCAGCAGCTCCCGGACAGGGTTTATAGGAGAGCAGTACTTC. It yields the protein CASSSRTGFIGEQYF.

The table lists this clone with a few counts. The CDR3 loop reads CASSSVRSTSGVTQYF. CDR3 sequence (DNA): TGTGCCAGCAGTTCAGTGAGGTCAACTAGCGGGGTTACGCAGTATTTT. This rearrangement joins TRBV6-5 to TRBJ2-3; 10 nucleotides line up with TRBD2. The CDR3 sequence is 16 residues long. Trimming at V came to 4 bases and at J to 8 bases, leaving 12 bases not matched to a gene. Germline-derived CDR1 and CDR2 are MNHEY and SVGAGI.

The chain employs TRBV7-2 and TRBJ2-7; 8 bases map to TRBD1. Germline lookup yields CDR1 SGHTA and CDR2 FQGNSA. This CDR3 region has 17 residues. Trimming removed 5 bases from V and 3 bases from J; junction bases left unmatched: 15. The DNA of the CDR3 is TGTGCCAGCAGCGACCGCTTGACAGGGGCGATGGACTACGAGCAGTACTTC. Amino acid sequence: CASSDRLTGAMDYEQYF.

This sequence joins TRBV6-5 and TRBJ1-4, with TRBD1 matching over 8 bases. This CDR3 has 15 residues. J gave up 3 bases and V 5 bases, and 5 bases lay outside the gene matches. CDR1 and CDR2 from the germline V gene are MNHEY and SVGAGI. As DNA, the CDR3 is TGTGCCAGCAGTCACGACAGGGGACCTAATGAAAAACTGTTTTTT. Its protein product is CASSHDRGPNEKLFF.

V usage is TRBV12-5 and J usage is TRBJ2-7, with a weak D call TRBD2 (5 bases). Germline CDR1 LGHNT, CDR2 FRNRAP. Trimming pared 5 bases from V and 7 bases from J, leaving 18 bases between. The CDR3 has 14 residues. The CDR3 DNA reads TGTGCTAGTGGTCCCGGAGCATATAGCGATGAGCAGTACTTC. Translated: CASGPGAYSDEQYF.

Note on this clone: The same CDR3 also results from other DNA sequences found in this sample. This chain uses TRBV5-1 with TRBJ2-7; the D gene is possibly TRBD2 (5 bases). The V and J ends lost 0 bases and 2 bases respectively, with 12 bases between them. The germline CDR1 and CDR2 sequences are SGHRS and YFSETQ. This CDR3 is 15 amino acids long. As DNA, the CDR3 is TGCGCCAGCAGCTTGGCTTCGGGATCCACCTACGAGCAGTACTTC. Its protein is CASSLASGSTYEQYF. The full variable domain, with the rest looked up from reference TRBV5-1 and TRBJ2-7, is KAGVTQTPRYLIKTRGQQVTLSCSPISGHRSVSWYQQTPGQGLQFLFEYFSETQRNKGNFPGRFSGRQFSNSRSEMNVSTLELGDSALYLCASSLASGSTYEQYFGPGTRLTVT.

The chain is built from TRBV7-2 and TRBJ1-2, with 7 positions matching TRBD1. V was clipped by 3 bases and J by 0 bases; unmatched bases: 1. Germline CDR1 SGHTA, CDR2 FQGNSA. The CDR3 is 14 residues long. CDR3 in DNA: TGTGCCAGCAGCTTCCAGGGGGCTAACTATGGCTACACCTTC. It yields the protein CASSFQGANYGYTF.

The chain is built from TRBV6-2 or TRBV6-3 and TRBJ2-5; the D gene is possibly TRBD2 (5 bases). V shed 5 bases and J shed 5 bases, with 6 bases lying between them. There are 11 residues in the CDR3. Germline V lookup: CDR1 MNHEY, CDR2 SVGEGT. The CDR3 here is CASSPGETQYF. CDR3 nucleotides: TGTGCCAGCAGTCCGGGGGAGACCCAGTACTTC.

V gene TRBV9 combines with J gene TRBJ1-6; D remains ambiguous. The CDR3 contains 14 residues. V was clipped by 4 bases and J by 6 bases, with 11 bases between them. Germline CDR1 is SGDLS and CDR2 is YYNGEE. CDR3 sequence (DNA): TGTGCCAGCAGCCTCGACTTTGCTAATTCACCCCTCCACTTT. Encoded protein: CASSLDFANSPLHF.

This clone was picked up one time. The chain is built from TRBV9 and TRBJ2-5; TRBD2 matches 12 bases. The CDR3 sequence is 16 residues long. The J segment lost 4 bases and the V segment lost 0 bases, leaving 4 bases of the junction unmatched. From germline, CDR1 is SGDLS and CDR2 YYNGEE. The CDR3 spells CASSVGASGRGETQYF. In DNA, the CDR3 is TGTGCCAGCAGCGTAGGGGCTAGCGGGAGGGGAGAGACCCAGTACTTC.

The chain uses TRBV11-2 and TRBJ2-1; the D is unclear. Trimming removed 3 bases at V and 5 bases at J, with 8 bases between. The CDR3 loop spans 13 amino acids. Germline CDR1 SGHAT, CDR2 FQNNGV. The CDR3 DNA sequence: TGTGCCAGCAGCTTGGGCTACAACAATGAGCAGTTCTTC. Protein sequence: CASSLGYNNEQFF. The full variable domain, in which reference TRBV11-2 and TRBJ2-1 provide the parts outside the CDR3, is EAGVAQSPRYKIIEKRQSVAFWCNPISGHATLYWYQQILGQGPKLLIQFQNNGVVDDSQLPKDRFSAERLKGVDSTLKIQPAKLEDSAVYLCASSLGYNNEQFFGPGTRLTVL.

The chain joins TRBV27 to TRBJ2-5; D is unclear. Trimming took off 5 bases at V and 5 bases at J, with 15 bases between the two ends. Germline V CDR1 and CDR2: MNHEY, SMNVEV (reference sequence). This CDR3 region has 14 residues. The CDR3 region is CASSMERFRETQYF. Written as DNA, the CDR3 is TGTGCCAGCAGTATGGAGAGGTTCCGGGAGACCCAGTACTTC.

The chain combines TRBV10-3 with TRBJ2-1, with 10 bases aligning to TRBD2. Germline V gene lookup returns CDR1 ENHRY and CDR2 SYGVKD. V shed 2 bases, J shed 7 bases, and the junction held 5 bases outside the gene matches. The CDR3 contains 15 residues. The CDR3 nucleotides are TGTGCCATCAGTGAGGGACTAGCGGCGGGAAATGAGCAGTTCTTC. It translates to CAISEGLAAGNEQFF.

The chain is built from TRBV15 and TRBJ2-7; TRBD1 might be the D (5 bases). The length of the CDR3 is 14 residues. Trimming shortened V by 0 bases and J by 1 base, and 7 bases separated the two germline ends. From germline, CDR1 is LNHNV and CDR2 YYDKDF (reference sequence). The CDR3 is CATSRDRVSYEQYF. The DNA of the CDR3 is TGTGCCACCAGCAGAGACAGGGTATCCTACGAGCAGTACTTC.

This clone was detected only once. V and J are TRBV6-5 and TRBJ1-1, with 8 bases identical to TRBD1. Unmatched junction bases numbered 9, after V lost 7 bases and J lost 5 bases. The germline gives CDR1 MNHEY, CDR2 SVGAGI. The CDR3 is 14 amino acids. This CDR3 is CASTSRQGRTEAFF. The CDR3, as DNA: TGTGCCAGCACCTCCCGACAGGGGAGGACTGAAGCTTTCTTT.

CDR3 amino acids: CASSPGLGTGELFF. CDR3 in DNA: TGTGCCAGCTCACCAGGGCTCGGCACCGGGGAGCTGTTTTTT. The rearrangement uses TRBV18 and TRBJ2-2; D unclear. Between the trimmed V and J ends, which lost 2 bases and 4 bases, there was a span of 8 bases. CDR3 size: 14 residues. CDR1 and CDR2 (germline): KGHSH, LQKENI.